The 21 T cell receptor beta chains presented below share a single source sample, sequenced in a study of T cell clonality in common variable immunodeficiency. Whole-study findings and limits: Common variable immunodeficiency TCR beta sequences reportedly had fewer deletions and N-nucleotide insertions.

Libraries were prepared by immunoSEQ multiplex PCR; TCRdb keeps only in-frame clonotypes and omits some of them. The sample yields under 25,000 clones, without any singletons. No antigen has been assigned to these receptors. Sequencing used peripheral blood mononuclear cells. These receptors originate from a human donor with common variable immunodeficiency.

This clone was counted a few times. The read comes to an end 3 residues before the CDR3 does, leaving the germline J gene to fill in the end. V and J are TRBV6-2 or TRBV6-3 and TRBJ2-7; D not certain. Germline loops: CDR1 MNHEY, CDR2 SVGEGT. The CDR3 is 14 amino acids. Trimming stripped 4 bases from V and 5 bases from J, with 15 bases between. The CDR3: CASSFLKGLDEQYF. Partial CDR3 DNA: TGTGCCAGCAGTTTTTTGAAGGGCTTAGACGAG.

As to this clone: The CDR3 is cut off 3 residues early in the read; its end comes from the germline J gene. The chain combines TRBV7-2 with TRBJ1-1; D gene uncertain. There are 15 residues in the CDR3. V was trimmed by 0 bases and J by 0 bases, leaving 8 bases between them. The V gene's germline CDR1 is SGHTA and CDR2 FQGNSA. The sequenced part of the CDR3 DNA is TGTGCCAGCAGCTTAGCCTCCGTCGTGAACACTGAA. Translated: CASSLASVVNTE. The entire CDR3 is CASSLASVVNTEAFF.

This clone was detected only a few times. The missing CDR3 end, 3 residues past where the read stops, is filled in from the germline J gene. The V and J genes are TRBV18 and TRBJ1-1, with 7 bases fitting TRBD1. CDR1 KGHSH and CDR2 LQKENI come from the germline V gene. V shed 6 bases, J shed 1 base, and the junction held 8 bases outside the gene matches. CDR3 length: 15 residues. The part of the CDR3 DNA that was read is TGTGCCAGCTCTAATTCCGGGACAGCGAACACTGAA. Protein: CASSNSGTANTE. The complete CDR3 sequence is CASSNSGTANTEAFF.

Regarding this clone: The observed sequence ends 3 residues before the CDR3 terminus, with the missing tail filled in from the germline J gene. The chain joins TRBV7-9 to TRBJ2-3, with D possibly being TRBD1 (6 bases). V lost 5 bases to trimming and J lost 5 bases, with 14 bases between them. Germline loops: CDR1 SEHNR, CDR2 FQNEAQ (reference sequence). The CDR3 contains 14 residues. CDR3 in amino acids: CASSAPGQRDTQYF. CDR3 DNA (partial): TGTGCCAGCAGCGCACCGGGACAAAGAGATACG.

On this clone: The read terminates 3 residues ahead of where the CDR3 ends, so the germline J gene completes it. The J gene is TRBJ2-5, the V gene TRBV4-2, with 11 bases that match TRBD2. V lost 4 bases and J lost 0; bases outside the gene matches: 16. CDR3 length equals 20 residues. Germline V lookup: CDR1 LGHNA, CDR2 YNFKEQ. The CDR3 loop is CASSPRRGTSGRIHQETQYF. Partial CDR3 DNA: TGTGCCAGCAGCCCCCGCCGGGGGACTAGCGGCCGAATCCACCAAGAGACC.

Of note for this clone: From the germline J gene comes the end of the CDR3, since the read stops 3 residues before it. This chain connects TRBV7-2 to TRBJ2-3; D might be TRBD1 (5 bases). This CDR3 is built from 13 residues. Germline CDR1 is SGHTA and CDR2 is FQGNSA. Trimming removed 1 base from V and 6 bases from J, with 8 bases in between. The CDR3: CASSLGPGDTQYF. The sequenced CDR3 bases are TGTGCCAGCAGCTTAGGGCCAGGGGATACG.

This clone was recorded a few times. The read stops 3 residues short of the end of the CDR3; the missing end is completed from the germline J gene. The V call is TRBV7-2, the J call TRBJ1-4; 9 nucleotides line up with TRBD1. The CDR3 length is 13 residues. CDR1 is SGHTA, CDR2 FQGNSA, per germline. The ends lost 7 bases at V and 8 bases at J; junction bases unmatched: 5. The CDR3 bases that were read are TGTGCCAGCAACCAAGACAGGGGGGAAAAA. Translation gives CASNQDRGEK. The entire CDR3 is CASNQDRGEKLFF.

In its sample, this clone was seen many times. The covered CDR3 bases are TGTGCCAGCAACAACGGACTAGCAACTAATGAAAAA. Amino acid sequence: CASNNGLATNEK. The CDR3 reads in full as CASNNGLATNEKLFF. The chain couples TRBV2 to TRBJ1-4; no firm D call. Read data end 3 residues before the CDR3 end; the end is taken from the germline J gene. The CDR3 length is 15 residues. CDR1 is SNHLY and CDR2 is FYNNEI in the germline V gene. Trimming took off 7 bases at V and 0 bases at J, with 12 bases between the two ends.

In the case of this clone: The observed sequence ends 3 residues before the CDR3 terminus, with the missing tail filled in from the germline J gene. Other DNA sequences in this sample translate to the same CDR3. V gene TRBV7-9 combines with J gene TRBJ2-1; 8 bases align to TRBD1. Germline CDR1 and CDR2: SEHNR and FQNEAQ (reference sequence). The V and J ends lost 5 bases and 8 bases, in that order; junction bases with no gene match: 11. This CDR3 has 15 residues. CDR3 sequence reads: CASSQGAWSGYEQFF. The sequenced part of the CDR3 DNA is TGTGCCAGCAGCCAGGGGGCTTGGTCGGGATATGAG.

This clone was recorded many times. From the germline J gene comes the end of the CDR3, since the read stops 3 residues before it. The chain combines TRBV7-6 with TRBJ2-7, with a tentative D call TRBD1 (5 bases). V was cut by 4 bases and J by 1 base, with 11 bases left in between. The germline CDR1 and CDR2 sequences are SGHVS and FNYEAQ. This CDR3 has 14 amino acids. The sequenced CDR3 bases are TGTGCCAGCAGCTCGGACATTTCTTCCTACGAG. Amino acids: CASSSDISSYE. The whole CDR3 protein is CASSSDISSYEQYF.

For this clone: Read sequence stops 3 residues before the CDR3 end, and the germline J gene provides the missing end. The chain carries TRBV7-2 and TRBJ2-1; possible D gene TRBD1, 5 bases. The CDR3 length is 15 residues. The V gene lost 0 bases and the J gene lost 4 bases, with 10 bases spanning the gap. Germline V gene lookup returns CDR1 SGHTA and CDR2 FQGNSA. The sequenced CDR3 bases are TGTGCCAGCAGCTTAGCCCAGGACACATACAATGAG. Amino acid sequence: CASSLAQDTYNE. The whole CDR3 protein is CASSLAQDTYNEQFF.

In its sample, this clone was seen a few times. The observed sequence ends 3 residues before the CDR3 terminus, with the missing tail filled in from the germline J gene. The chain joins TRBV5-1 to TRBJ2-7, with 7 bases aligning to TRBD2. Germline-derived CDR1 and CDR2 are SGHRS and YFSETQ. CDR3 size: 15 residues. V was clipped by 5 bases and J by 3 bases; unmatched bases: 11. Here the CDR3 reads CASREGSGASYEQYF. CDR3 bases read: TGCGCCAGCAGAGAAGGCAGCGGGGCTAGCTACGAG.

The sample holds a few counts of this clone. The read ends 3 residues early relative to the CDR3; the germline J gene fills the gap. The chain has TRBV30 and TRBJ1-6; TRBD1 aligns across 7 bases. This CDR3 spans 16 amino acids. After removal of 2 bases from V and 1 base from J, the junction contained 5 bases not matched to a gene. Germline CDR1 is GTSNPN and CDR2 is SVGIG (reference sequence). The CDR3 sequence is CAWSWGRGSYNSPLHF. Partial CDR3 DNA: TGTGCCTGGAGTTGGGGCAGGGGGTCCTATAATTCACCC. The complete variable domain, with remaining parts taken from reference TRBV30 and TRBJ1-6, reads SQTIHQWPATLVQPVGSPLSLECTVEGTSNPNLYWYRQAAGRGLQLLFYSVGIGQISSEVPQNLSASRPQDRQFILSSKKLLLSDSGFYLCAWSWGRGSYNSPLHFGNGTRLTVT.

Many counts were recorded for this clone. The observed sequence ends 3 residues before the CDR3 terminus, with the missing tail filled in from the germline J gene. The chain has TRBV9 and TRBJ1-2, with TRBD1 as a possible D gene (5 bases). The CDR3 is made up of 12 amino acids. Per the germline V gene, CDR1 is SGDLS and CDR2 is YYNGEE. The CDR3 region is CASSATELGYTF. The sequenced CDR3 bases are TGTGCCAGCAGCGCGACAGAGCTCGGC.

This clone was detected only a few times. The read terminates 3 residues ahead of where the CDR3 ends, so the germline J gene completes it. The chain employs TRBV18 and TRBJ1-2; 7 bases align to TRBD1. Germline-derived CDR1 and CDR2 are KGHSH and LQKENI. The CDR3 has 15 residues. V shed 0 bases, J shed 6 bases, and the junction held 7 bases outside the gene matches. CDR3 DNA (partial): TGTGCCAGCTCACCACCGGGGAGGGGGCGTGATGGC. Its translation: CASSPPGRGRDG. The entire CDR3 protein is CASSPPGRGRDGYTF.

In the case of this clone: From the germline J gene comes the end of the CDR3, since the read stops 3 residues before it. The chain is built from TRBV19 and TRBJ1-4; D is unresolved. Between the trimmed V and J ends, which lost 4 bases and 0 bases, there was a span of 15 bases. This CDR3 has 17 amino acids. In germline, CDR1 is LNHDA, CDR2 SQIVND (reference sequence). CDR3 residues: CASSTLTPVATNEKLFF. The sequenced part of the CDR3 DNA is TGTGCCAGTAGTACTCTGACACCTGTTGCAACTAATGAAAAA. Complete variable domain (other parts from reference TRBV19 and TRBJ1-4): DGGITQSPKYLFRKEGQNVTLSCEQNLNHDAMYWYRQDPGQGLRLIYYSQIVNDFQKGDIAEGYSVSREKKESFPLTVTSAQKNPTAFYLCASSTLTPVATNEKLFFGSGTQLSVL.

This clone was picked up a small number of times. With the read ending 3 residues before the CDR3 end, the germline J gene is used to fill in that end. The V gene is TRBV6-1, the J gene TRBJ2-7, with D perhaps TRBD1 (6 bases). V lost 1 base and J lost 4, with 8 bases in between. The V gene's germline CDR1 is MNHNS and CDR2 SASEGT. The CDR3 is made up of 13 amino acids. CDR3 DNA, as far as it was read: TGTGCCAGCAGTGAAGGGACAGCATACGAG. Amino acid sequence: CASSEGTAYE. The complete CDR3 protein is CASSEGTAYEQYF.

This clone was counted many times. The read falls 3 residues short of the CDR3 end, and the missing part is taken from the germline J gene. The chain uses TRBV5-4 and TRBJ2-1; 9 bases map to TRBD2. The CDR3 has 16 amino acids. From germline, CDR1 is SGHNT and CDR2 YYREEE (reference sequence). The ends lost 1 base at V and 7 bases at J; junction bases unmatched: 9. The CDR3: CASSLLFGGLANEQFF. The DNA read from the CDR3 is TGTGCCAGCAGCTTGTTGTTTGGGGGACTAGCAAATGAG.

This clone was counted between two and nine times. CDR3 protein: CASSSGTSGSFRETQYF. The CDR3 bases that were read are TGCGCCAGCAGCTCAGGGACTAGCGGGAGTTTCAGAGAGACC. V and J are TRBV5-1 and TRBJ2-5, with 14 bases aligning to TRBD2. The missing CDR3 end, 3 residues past where the read stops, is filled in from the germline J gene. Unmatched junction bases numbered 8, after V lost 3 bases and J lost 4 bases. The CDR3 totals 17 residues. Germline assignment: CDR1 SGHRS and CDR2 YFSETQ.

This clone showed up just a few times. The read ends 3 residues shy of where the CDR3 ends; the end is completed using the germline J gene. V is TRBV7-8 and J is TRBJ2-3, with 9 bases lining up with TRBD2. The germline V gene encodes CDR1 SGHVS and CDR2 FQNEAQ. The CDR3 spans 18 residues. The V segment lost 10 bases and the J segment 1 base; nucleotides outside the gene matches: 18. CDR3 protein: CATCRGSGGLGCTDTQYF. The DNA read from the CDR3 is TGTGCCACCTGTCGGGGTAGCGGGGGTCTGGGTTGCACAGATACG.

Points on this clone: The read stops 3 residues short of the end of the CDR3; the missing end is completed from the germline J gene. The chain recombines TRBV6-1 with TRBJ2-5, with D tentatively TRBD2 (6 bases). Germline assignment: CDR1 MNHNS and CDR2 SASEGT. The germline V and J ends were trimmed by 0 bases and 6 bases, with 20 bases remaining between them. The CDR3 loop spans 17 amino acids. CDR3 sequence reads: CASSEALLGGLVKTQYF. Incomplete CDR3 DNA: TGTGCCAGCAGTGAAGCCCTACTTGGAGGGCTCGTGAAGACC.